Shown below are 25 T cell receptor beta chains from a single sample sequenced in a study of early T cells in non-severe SARS-CoV-2 infection. TCRdb reprocessed the 5' RACE reads with MiXCR, giving one entry per CDR3 protein. The data contain under 85,000 distinct CDR3 sequences, 9% to 15% of them singletons. The specimen comprised whole blood, sampled at baseline. Every receptor here comes from an adult who was a healthcare worker with PCR-confirmed SARS-CoV-2 infection or an uninfected control (not recorded which). The donor label of this sample is uncertain.

The table lists this clonotype with a few counts. This chain joins TRBV4-3 and TRBJ2-3; TRBD1 matches 9 bases. V lost 3 bases, J lost 2 bases, and 15 bases stayed unmatched. The CDR3 runs to 19 residues. Germline V gene lookup returns CDR1 LGHNA and CDR2 YSLEER. In DNA, the CDR3 is TGCGCCAGCAGCCAGCTTCCAGGGACAGGGAGTAGGGTCACAGATACGCAGTATTTT. This codes for CASSQLPGTGSRVTDTQYF.

The J gene is TRBJ2-7, the V gene TRBV20-1; TRBD2 agrees at 7 bases. The junction had 16 bases not matched to a gene; V was cut back by 5 bases and J by 6 bases. This CDR3 spans 15 amino acids. From germline, CDR1 is DFQATT and CDR2 SNEGSKA (reference sequence). The CDR3 loop reads CSASRFDSGPSEQYF. CDR3 coding DNA: TGCAGTGCTTCCCGTTTTGATAGCGGGCCCTCCGAGCAGTACTTC.

In nucleotides, the CDR3 is TGTGCCAGCAGCAACAGGGGTTCCCACGAGCAGTACTTC. Translation gives CASSNRGSHEQYF. The rearrangement links TRBV2 to TRBJ2-7; 7 bases match TRBD1. The length of the CDR3 is 13 residues. J lost 5 bases, V lost 6 bases, and 7 bases had no gene match. CDR1 and CDR2 (germline): SNHLY, FYNNEI. Filled out from reference TRBV2 and TRBJ2-7, the complete variable domain reads EPEVTQTPSHQVTQMGQEVILRCVPISNHLYFYWYRQILGQKVEFLVSFYNNEISEKSEIFDDQFSVERPDGSNFTLKIRSTKLEDSAMYFCASSNRGSHEQYFGPGTRLTVT.

This clonotype was found a few times. In nucleotides, the CDR3 is TGCGCCAGCAGCCCGGGGAGCACGAACAATGAGCAGTTCTTC. Its translation: CASSPGSTNNEQFF. The rearrangement joins TRBV4-3 to TRBJ2-1; TRBD2 is a possible D gene (5 bases). The CDR3 loop spans 14 amino acids. V lost 4 bases and J 5 bases, leaving 12 bases between the germline ends. Germline V CDR1 and CDR2: LGHNA, YSLEER.

This clonotype was detected only a few times. The V gene is TRBV5-1, the J gene TRBJ2-5; the match to TRBD2 covers 11 bases. The trim removed 7 bases at V and 0 bases at J, leaving 5 bases unmatched. The CDR3 extends over 15 amino acids. Looked up from germline, CDR1 is SGHRS and CDR2 is YFSETQ. This CDR3 is CASDSGRGHQETQYF. Here the CDR3 DNA reads TGCGCCAGCGATAGCGGGAGGGGTCACCAAGAGACCCAGTACTTC.

This clonotype turned up a few times. The rearrangement joins TRBV5-1 to TRBJ1-1, with a tentative D call TRBD1 (6 bases). V gave up 2 bases and J gave up 3 bases, with 11 bases separating them. The CDR3 runs 14 residues. The germline V gene has CDR1 SGHRS and CDR2 YFSETQ. CDR3: CASSFLRGYTEAFF. The CDR3 bases are TGCGCCAGCAGCTTTCTAAGGGGGTACACTGAAGCTTTCTTT.

This clonotype occurred a few times. V usage is TRBV5-1 and J usage is TRBJ2-3, with D unresolved. Germline V gene sequence: CDR1 SGHRS, CDR2 YFSETQ. The germline V and J ends were trimmed by 0 bases and 2 bases, with 16 bases remaining between them. CDR3 size: 17 residues. The CDR3 sequence is CASSLAGQYSPTDTQYF. In DNA, the CDR3 is TGCGCCAGCAGCTTGGCCGGTCAATACAGCCCCACAGATACGCAGTATTTT.

This chain connects TRBV2 to TRBJ2-7; no firm D call. This CDR3 contains 12 residues. From germline, CDR1 is SNHLY and CDR2 FYNNEI. Trimming pared 5 bases from V and 1 base from J, leaving 6 bases between. The CDR3 protein is CASSQESYEQYF. As DNA, the CDR3 is TGTGCCAGCAGTCAGGAATCCTACGAGCAGTACTTC.

This clonotype has more than one count but fewer than ten. The V and J genes are TRBV29-1 and TRBJ1-2; D gene ambiguous. Trimming took off 2 bases at V and 5 bases at J, with 12 bases between the two ends. Per germline, CDR1 SQVTM and CDR2 ANQGSEA. The CDR3 consists of 13 residues. The CDR3 sequence is CSVEPVGKYGYTF. As DNA, the CDR3 is TGCAGCGTTGAACCAGTCGGAAAATATGGCTACACCTTC.

In this sample, this clonotype turned up many times. V gene TRBV12-3 or TRBV12-4 combines with J gene TRBJ2-5; D call uncertain. The CDR3 spans 13 residues. Trimming stripped 5 bases from V and 7 bases from J, with 14 bases between. The CDR3 spells CASSLGLKGTQYF. DNA for the CDR3: TGTGCCAGCAGTCTCGGGCTAAAAGGGACCCAGTACTTC.

In its sample, this clonotype was seen a few times. This sequence joins TRBV30 and TRBJ2-2, with D hard to call. CDR3 length equals 11 residues. Germline CDR1 reads GTSNPN; CDR2 reads SVGIG (reference sequence). Trimming cost V 1 base and J 6 bases, with 3 bases left between them. The CDR3, as DNA: TGTGCCTGGAGTGAATCCGGGGAGCTGTTTTTT. Protein: CAWSESGELFF.

This clonotype was observed a few times. This chain connects TRBV5-5 to TRBJ1-6, with D possibly being TRBD1 (6 bases). Trimming cost V 5 bases and J 2 bases, with 14 bases left between them. This CDR3 has 16 residues. Germline V gene lookup returns CDR1 SGHKS and CDR2 YYEKEE (reference sequence). CDR3 sequence (DNA): TGTGCCAGCAGGCGTGCAGGGGTTCCCTATAATTCACCCCTCCACTTT. This translates into CASRRAGVPYNSPLHF.

This clonotype was detected ten times or more. This chain connects TRBV15 to TRBJ2-7; 12 bases are a match to TRBD2. Trimming removed 1 base from V and 4 bases from J; junction bases left unmatched: 5. Germline lookup yields CDR1 LNHNV and CDR2 YYDKDF (reference sequence). This CDR3 has 16 residues. The CDR3 bases are TGTGCCACCAGCAGAGCGAAAGGGACTAGCGGGTACGAGCAGTACTTC. Amino acid sequence: CATSRAKGTSGYEQYF.

The chain couples TRBV4-3 to TRBJ1-4, with a tentative D call TRBD1 (5 bases). The germline V and J ends were trimmed by 6 bases and 5 bases, with 16 bases remaining between them. Germline V lookup: CDR1 LGHNA, CDR2 YSLEER. The CDR3 has 15 residues. The CDR3, as DNA: TGCGCCAGCAGTGGGGGGGTTAATGGGAATGAAAAACTGTTTTTT. Protein: CASSGGVNGNEKLFF.

V is TRBV6-2 or TRBV6-3 and J is TRBJ2-1, with D maybe TRBD1 (6 bases). Trimming cost V 10 bases and J 9 bases, with 13 bases left between them. CDR3 length: 11 residues. Per the germline V gene, CDR1 is MNHEY and CDR2 is SVGEGT. Written as DNA, the CDR3 is TGTGCCACCACACAGGGATCTGAGCAGTTCTTC. Protein sequence: CATTQGSEQFF.

The genes are TRBV12-3 or TRBV12-4 and TRBJ1-1; D unclear. V lost 3 bases and J 4 bases, leaving 6 bases between the germline ends. CDR3 size: 12 residues. The CDR3: CASSFSGTEAFF. In nucleotides, the CDR3 is TGTGCCAGCAGTTTCTCCGGCACTGAAGCTTTCTTT.

A single count supports this clonotype. The chain links TRBV20-1 to TRBJ2-1; D call uncertain. CDR3 size: 13 residues. Trimming left V 6 bases short and J 5 bases short, with 14 bases between. Germline loops: CDR1 DFQATT, CDR2 SNEGSKA (reference sequence). The CDR3: CSARSPLNNEQFF. CDR3 nucleotides: TGCAGTGCCCGGTCACCACTTAACAATGAGCAGTTCTTC.

This clonotype has ten or more counts. The chain joins TRBV4-1 to TRBJ2-3; D ambiguous. Germline V CDR1 and CDR2: MGHRA, YSYEKL. The V end was cut by 4 bases, the J end by 3 bases, with 11 bases between. This CDR3 is built from 14 residues. CDR3 in amino acids: CASSLYGPTDTQYF. The CDR3 bases are TGCGCCAGCAGCCTCTACGGTCCGACAGATACGCAGTATTTT.

The chain employs TRBV18 and TRBJ2-7; 8 nucleotides align to TRBD1. The V gene's germline CDR1 is KGHSH and CDR2 LQKENI. The CDR3 runs to 14 residues. Trimming took 3 bases from V and 6 from J; bases not matched to a gene: 7. The CDR3 here is CASSPDRALGEQYF. CDR3 nucleotides: TGTGCCAGCTCACCGGACAGGGCGTTAGGCGAGCAGTACTTC.

This clonotype was recorded many times. This rearrangement joins TRBV12-3 or TRBV12-4 to TRBJ2-5; D remains unclear. CDR3 length: 13 residues. Between the trimmed V and J ends, which lost 6 bases and 5 bases, there was a span of 13 bases. The CDR3 nucleotides read TGTGCCAGCAGGGCCGATGATGAGGAGACCCAGTACTTC. Encoded protein: CASRADDEETQYF.

The sample holds many counts of this clonotype. The CDR3 loop reads CASSLGGAHYEQYF. In DNA form, the CDR3 reads TGTGCCAGCAGTTTGGGGGGGGCGCACTACGAGCAGTACTTC. The chain recombines TRBV6-6 with TRBJ2-7; tentative D call: TRBD2 (7 bases). The germline gives CDR1 MNHNY, CDR2 SVGAGI (reference sequence). This CDR3 contains 14 residues. The germline V and J ends were trimmed by 4 bases and 3 bases, with 13 bases remaining between them.

This sequence joins TRBV27 and TRBJ1-4; TRBD1 matches at 7 bases. Trimming cost V 6 bases and J 8 bases; bases outside gene matches: 9. This CDR3 contains 14 residues. The V gene's germline CDR1 is MNHEY and CDR2 SMNVEV (reference sequence). CDR3 residues: CASRMIGTAEKLFF. The CDR3 DNA sequence: TGTGCCAGCAGAATGATCGGGACAGCAGAAAAACTGTTTTTT. Full variable domain (outside the CDR3, taken from reference TRBV27 and TRBJ1-4): EAQVTQNPRYLITVTGKKLTVTCSQNMNHEYMSWYRQDPGLGLRQIYYSMNVEVTDKGDVPEGYKVSRKEKRNFPLILESPSPNQTSLYFCASRMIGTAEKLFFGSGTQLSVL.

This clonotype was seen only a few times. The V gene is TRBV30, the J gene TRBJ2-7, with 10 bases matching TRBD2. CDR3 length: 14 residues. Germline CDR1 and CDR2: GTSNPN and SVGIG (reference sequence). The trim removed 3 bases at V and 2 bases at J, leaving 4 bases unmatched. The CDR3 DNA reads TGTGCCTGGAGACTACTAGCGGGGCCCTACGAGCAGTACTTC. Residues: CAWRLLAGPYEQYF.

This clonotype was counted only a few times. The genes are TRBV7-7 and TRBJ2-5; D gene ambiguous. The CDR3 contains 13 residues. The germline V gene encodes CDR1 SSHAT and CDR2 FNYEAQ (reference sequence). Trimming took 1 base from V and 4 from J, leaving 7 bases between them. CDR3 sequence reads: CASSLDPGETQYF. The CDR3 DNA is TGTGCCAGCAGCTTAGACCCAGGAGAGACCCAGTACTTC.

This clonotype has a handful of counts. The chain uses TRBV5-1 and TRBJ1-2, with 9 bases that match TRBD1. Trimming at V came to 4 bases and at J to 4 bases, leaving 5 bases not matched to a gene. CDR1 SGHRS and CDR2 YFSETQ come from the germline V gene. The CDR3 sequence is 14 residues long. CDR3 in DNA: TGCGCCAGCAGCACAGGGGGCGCCGGCTATGGCTACACCTTC. Translating it yields CASSTGGAGYGYTF.